Detailed here is one T cell receptor beta chain. What this receptor recognizes is not known. Base quality data are lacking; no much larger clone is found one base away. CDR1 and CDR2, per the germline V gene, are MGHRA and YSYEKL. From the cysteine up to the phenylalanine, the CDR3 has a length of 14 residues. The read is trimmed to its CDR3 DNA, 42 bases read in frame from base 1. V drops 0 bases and J drops 7 bases, leaving 10 bases in between. The cohort comprised some 680 healthy bone marrow donors. All cohort members were sampled while nominally healthy, although unrecorded immune exposures were likely present. The donor was CMV seropositive and belonged to the group of 250 to 300 seropositive cohort members. Every donor gave a peripheral blood sample, and the peripheral blood mononuclear cells from that sample were used for TCR beta sequencing. Genomic DNA extraction from the blood cell samples was performed with the Qiagen DNeasy Blood Extraction Kit.

The data were taken from a study of cytomegalovirus exposure and HLA in healthy donors (dated by TCRdb to 2016 to 2017). In terms of the full investigation: An earlier analysis of under 600 of the donors reported 250 to 350 Gb of sequence data and 100 million to 140 million unique TCR beta sequences from some 180 million T cells. Roughly 300 gigabases of sequencing data and approximately 80 million unique TCR sequences were included in an early release covering 550 to 650 HLA-typed donors. The genetic ancestry cluster associated with self-reported Caucasian donors included about 84% of the 350 to 500 genotyped donors. The aim of the study was to test whether cataloging public T cell receptors could identify signatures of past pathogen exposure. Using immunosequencing, the study profiled T cell repertoires from fewer than 700 subjects and related those repertoires to cytomegalovirus serostatus. A separate validation cohort of 100 to 150 different subjects was used in addition to the roughly 700-subject first cohort. To predict cytomegalovirus infection status, the study combined high-throughput TCR immunosequencing, statistical association of individual TCRs with disease status, and machine learning. A later analysis re-analyzed previously published TCR beta repertoires from several hundred donors and added high-resolution HLA genotyping to study TCR occurrence patterns. Rather than using new phenotypic data, the later analysis identified candidate immune exposures from TCR beta sequences and from how often those sequences occurred across donors. An earlier analysis of more than 450 of the donors used high-throughput TCR beta sequencing to judge whether each TCR beta V gene segment behaved as functional or pseudogenic. Donor age, sex, ethnicity and CMV serostatus were compiled alongside the repertoire data. A later genetic analysis used genome-wide SNP genotypes for about 55% of the 666 donors, treating that subset as a discovery cohort. All discovery cohort repertoires had been generated on a single sequencing platform. HLA typing included class I and class II loci at four-digit resolution. The number of donors typed differed by locus, with about 629-640 for A, B, C, DRB1 and DQB1, roughly 520 for DQA1, under 610 for DPA1, and around 430 for DPB1. Several DR-DQ haplotypes were handled as single units for association and clustering, since linkage in the cohort was strong. Across 398 genotyped donors of the cohort, an average of about 240,000 unique TCR beta nucleotide sequences per donor were sequenced, and roughly 20% of those sequences were non-productive.

Results the study describes overall, beyond this receptor: V-gene and J-gene trimming of TCR beta chains was associated with a missense DCLRE1C variant in a later genetic analysis, and the association was replicated in an independent cohort. Correlated functional status among segregating V segments might reflect linkage disequilibrium, but an unknown experimental factor could not be ruled out. Strong co-occurrence of HLA alleles, especially DR and DQ, made assigning TCR associations to individual alleles difficult. A later analysis associated 16,951 TCR beta sequences with specific HLA alleles at a false discovery rate of 0.05. Most TCR sequences were observed very rarely across donors, whereas some public TCRs were present in many individuals. Three of the identified cytomegalovirus-associated TCR beta chains were confirmed in vitro to be specific for cytomegalovirus antigens. Some IMGT-functional V segments, including TRBV6-2 and TRBV6-3, could not be distinguished by the 87-base-pair reads and were therefore excluded. A later analysis found that most CMV-associated TCR beta chains appeared HLA-restricted, with HLA associations seemingly driven largely by CMV exposure. In the study, around 150 TCR beta chains were listed as associated with cytomegalovirus. The classifier was reported to diagnose cytomegalovirus status with high specificity and sensitivity in both the original and validation cohorts. A further reported finding was that TCR beta sequences accurately predicted the HLA-A and HLA-B alleles for most subjects in the first cohort. A later analysis found that HLA-associated TCR beta chains were more clonally expanded and had lower generation probabilities than equally common non-associated chains. It was suggested by the authors that the approach could potentially be generalized to other disease states and immunological phenotypes. Presence/absence analyses assumed roughly uniform sequencing depth across donors, an assumption that may not hold. Only TCR beta chains were sequenced in this cohort, and the absence of alpha or paired-chain data limited detectable features. Because HLA typing was missing for some donors at each locus, association tests included only the typed subset. In a later genetic analysis, fewer N-insertions in productive TCRs were reported among donors in an Asian-associated ancestry cluster than the approximately 710-donor mean. A cluster of highly shared sequence variants was judged likely to represent a technical artifact of the sequencing pipeline. According to a later analysis, TCR association rates differed among HLA loci, with DRB1 alleles showing the most associated TCRs and HLA-C alleles showing the fewest. Because counts were too low, about 18 rarely observed V segments, including chromosome 9 orphons, were excluded from the earlier analysis of 587 of the donors. An earlier analysis of roughly 570 of the donors showed that most TCR beta V segments appeared in productive rearrangements either about 87% or about 30% of the time, which broadly matched IMGT annotations. In a later analysis, several top co-occurrence clusters were reported to appear linked to parvovirus B19, influenza, CMV and Epstein-Barr virus. Immune exposure information for the cohort was limited to CMV serostatus.

The library was made by the immunoSEQ multiplex PCR assay. For the multiplex PCR, a mixture combining 60 forward primers for TCR Vbeta segments and 13 reverse primers for TCR Jbeta segments was used. Amplification of the CDR3 region of rearranged TCR beta genes was performed with a multiplex PCR assay on genomic DNA. Amplified TCR beta libraries were sequenced as 87-base-pair reads on the Illumina HiSeq System. The study's processing was this. Across the 640 or so repertoires, a later analysis counted 75 million to 90 million unique TCR beta chains, 9.5 million to 13 million of which were shared by at least two donors. A nearest-neighbor algorithm error-corrected the raw reads and collapsed the reads into unique sequences, merging closely related sequences to remove PCR and sequencing errors. Alignment of CDR3 sequences to IMGT reference sequences was used to assign V, D and J gene segments. For a sequence to be retained, at least a six-nucleotide match to both a V gene segment and a J gene segment was required. A rearrangement counted as productive if the CDR3 had no stop codons and remained in frame with V and J, and every other rearrangement counted as non-productive. CDR3 was defined according to IMGT convention as the region running from the second conserved V-encoded cysteine to the conserved J-encoded phenylalanine. The earlier analysis of about 590 of the donors excluded sequences that lacked an unambiguous match to a single V gene segment. An earlier analysis of several hundred of the donors called V segments functional above 56.7% productive rearrangements and segregating when the between-donor standard deviation exceeded 5%. To diagnose cytomegalovirus status from the catalog of TCR beta chain sequences, a statistical classification framework was built. In a later analysis, TCR nucleotide sequences were compared against IMGT/GENE-DB human TR gene sequences so that V and J genes could be assigned. A later analysis assigned CDR3 sequences and most-parsimonious VDJ recombination scenarios with the TCRdist pipeline. In a later analysis, each TCR beta chain was defined by its CDR3 amino acid sequence together with its V-gene family, and reads lacking a unique V-gene family were excluded. To address suspected cross-contamination and a sequencing artifact, a later analysis removed approximately 600 highly shared, low-generation-probability nucleotide sequences. In a later analysis, a clonal expansion index was calculated for each public chain from normalized within-repertoire ranks of inferred template counts. A later analysis computed generation probabilities with a VDJ recombination model fitted to out-of-frame rearrangements, and checked the results against IGoR. In a later analysis, hypergeometric tests were used to score TCR-TCR, TCR-HLA and TCR-CMV co-occurrence, with a repertoire-size bias correction applied to TCR pairs. A later analysis estimated false discovery rates by permuting HLA or CMV assignments 20 times. In a later analysis, co-occurring TCRs were grouped with DBSCAN, and TCRdist sequence similarity was added when clustering was performed within HLA-allele-positive subsets. For co-occurrence clustering, repertoires with fewer than 30,000 or more than 120,000 public chains were excluded, along with five repertoires with anomalous nucleotide sharing. In its TCRdb copy, this immuneACCESS table keeps in-frame sequences only and misses some clones. Where compared with another copy, unresolved V genes explain less than half of these, and the others have no known cause. That table furnishes V, J and clone size, whereas the DNA furnished D and trimming. Counted in this sample were hundreds of thousands of clones; about 80% of them appeared once. The ten biggest clones cover roughly 6% of the sample.

The rearrangement combines TRBV4-1 with TRBJ2-1, with the D gene not confidently named. The sample taken for sequencing was PBMCs. The clonotype comes from a man aged 40-50 years in good health and CMV-seropositive. CDR3 sequence: CASSQDTAWNEQFF. The DNA sequence reads TGCGCCAGCAGCCAAGATACAGCATGGAATGAGCAGTTCTTC.